This paragraph covers one TCR beta chain sequence. A read error may account for a junction end that differs from germline. TCRdb re-called the RT-PCR reads through MiXCR, storing one row per CDR3 protein. The sample shows 600,000 to 850,000 distinct CDR3 sequences, 14% of them seen only once. CDR3 length: 14 amino acids. The germline gives CDR1 DFQATT, CDR2 SNEGSKA (reference sequence). These data are taken from a study of response to subunit inactivated influenza vaccine. J is TRBJ2-1 and V is TRBV20-1, with 8 bases lining up with TRBD1. The clonotype comes from a man aged 45-65 years who received an inactivated influenza vaccine. Sequencing was performed on PBMCs from blood, taken less than 15 days before vaccination. Here the CDR3 DNA reads TGCAGTGCTGGAGACAGGGGTCGGGCCAATGAGCAGTTCTTC. This gives the protein CSAGDRGRANEQFF.